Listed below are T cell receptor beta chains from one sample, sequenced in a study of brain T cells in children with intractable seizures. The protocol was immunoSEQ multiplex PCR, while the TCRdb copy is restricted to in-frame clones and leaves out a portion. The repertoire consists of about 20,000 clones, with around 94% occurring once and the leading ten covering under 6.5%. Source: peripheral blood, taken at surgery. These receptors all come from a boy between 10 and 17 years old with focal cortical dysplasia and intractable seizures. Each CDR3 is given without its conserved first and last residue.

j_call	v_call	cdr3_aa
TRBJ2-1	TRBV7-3	ASSPGLAVDNEQF
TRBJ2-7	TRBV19	ASSVGTGETYEQY
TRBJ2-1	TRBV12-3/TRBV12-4	ADGRFGEQF
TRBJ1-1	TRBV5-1	ASSLAGVTEAF
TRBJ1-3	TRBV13	ASTGSGSGNTIY
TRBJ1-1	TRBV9	ASSGGGTGAEAF
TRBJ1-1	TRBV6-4	ASSDREGTEAF
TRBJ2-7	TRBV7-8	ASSLGLGTYEQY
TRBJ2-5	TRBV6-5	ASSSLAGGTETQY
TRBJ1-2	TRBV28	ACGGFNYGYT
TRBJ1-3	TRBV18	ASSPRAGTAGNTIY
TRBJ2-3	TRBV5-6	ASSLTGSTDTQY
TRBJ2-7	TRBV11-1	ASSLREGDEQY
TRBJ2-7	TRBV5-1	ASSWGTGSYEQY
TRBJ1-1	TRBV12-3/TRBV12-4	ASSLWANTEAF
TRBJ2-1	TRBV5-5	ASSITRHSYNEQF
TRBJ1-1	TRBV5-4	ASSRGGTEAF
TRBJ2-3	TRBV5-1	ASTLGQFTDTQY
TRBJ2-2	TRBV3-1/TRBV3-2	ASSHRGSGELF
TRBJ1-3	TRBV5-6	ASSLPTGTVGNTIY
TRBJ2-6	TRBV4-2	ASSQDSSGAAGANVLT
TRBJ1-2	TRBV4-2	ASSSGQTRGYT
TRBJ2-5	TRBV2	ASSLRRETQY
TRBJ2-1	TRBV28	ASSLSFTGLNEQF
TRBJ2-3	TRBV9	ASSVGFLAGGLDTQY
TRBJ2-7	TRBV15	ATSRPGAGGNEQY
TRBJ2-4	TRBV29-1	SVEGGGGGFGNIQY
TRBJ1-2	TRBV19	ASSPRSKQWGYGYT
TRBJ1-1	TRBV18	ASSPPSQGWNTEAF
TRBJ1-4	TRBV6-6	ASSYGQGAEKLF
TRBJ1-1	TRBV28	ASSLGQGQAF
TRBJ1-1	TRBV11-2	ASSSLEGNTEAF
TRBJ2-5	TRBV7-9	ASSSRTGGTETQY
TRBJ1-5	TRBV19	ASSPRWSNQPQH
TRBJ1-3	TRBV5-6	ASSLDLSGGSSGNTIY
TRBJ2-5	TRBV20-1	SASRPGGLSETQY
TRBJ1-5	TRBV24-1	ATRDQPQH
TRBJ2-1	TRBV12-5	ASGSLTSGGLHNEQF